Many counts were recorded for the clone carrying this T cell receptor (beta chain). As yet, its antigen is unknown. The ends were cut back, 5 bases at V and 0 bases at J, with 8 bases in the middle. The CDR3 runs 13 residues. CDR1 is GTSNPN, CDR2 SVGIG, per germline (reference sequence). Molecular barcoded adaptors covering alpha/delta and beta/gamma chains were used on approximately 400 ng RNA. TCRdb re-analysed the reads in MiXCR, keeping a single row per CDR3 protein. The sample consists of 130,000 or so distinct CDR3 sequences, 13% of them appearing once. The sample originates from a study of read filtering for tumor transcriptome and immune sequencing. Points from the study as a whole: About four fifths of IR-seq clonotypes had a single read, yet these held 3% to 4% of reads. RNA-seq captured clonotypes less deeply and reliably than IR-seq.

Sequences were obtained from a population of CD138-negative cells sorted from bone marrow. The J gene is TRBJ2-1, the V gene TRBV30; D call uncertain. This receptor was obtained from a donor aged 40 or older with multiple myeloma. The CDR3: CAWGINSYNEQFF. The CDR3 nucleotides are TGTGCCTGGGGAATAAACTCCTACAATGAGCAGTTCTTC. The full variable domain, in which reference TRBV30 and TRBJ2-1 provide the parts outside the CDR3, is SQTIHQWPATLVQPVGSPLSLECTVEGTSNPNLYWYRQAAGRGLQLLFYSVGIGQISSEVPQNLSASRPQDRQFILSSKKLLLSDSGFYLCAWGINSYNEQFFGPGTRLTVL.